This T cell receptor beta chain originates from a study of Graves' ophthalmopathy and Graves' hyperthyroidism. Exclusion criteria comprised other autoimmune diseases, uncontrolled infections, pregnancy or lactation in patients. V was trimmed by 2 bases and J by 2 bases, leaving 12 bases between them. CDR3 length equals 16 residues. Looked up from germline, CDR1 is MNHEY and CDR2 is SMNVEV (reference sequence). Amplifying from RNA transcripts, the study obtained TCR beta CDR3 regions. RT-PCR in the first round used HTBI primers; a second-round multiplex PCR followed. MiXCR, run by TCRdb on the multiplex PCR reads, gives a single entry per CDR3 protein. Here the sample spans over 200,000 distinct CDR3 sequences, over 25% being singletons. Whole-study results and caveats: The blood repertoire also included most expanded thyroid clonotypes above 0.001 frequency.

This clonotype has ten or more counts. What it binds is not known. The sample was peripheral blood. The TCR sequence derives from a man aged 50-60 years with Graves' ophthalmopathy. The rearrangement uses TRBV27 and TRBJ2-2; D is undetermined. DNA for the CDR3: TGTGCCAGCAGTTTAGAGGACGGAGCTAACACCGGGGAGCTGTTTTTT. This encodes CASSLEDGANTGELFF.